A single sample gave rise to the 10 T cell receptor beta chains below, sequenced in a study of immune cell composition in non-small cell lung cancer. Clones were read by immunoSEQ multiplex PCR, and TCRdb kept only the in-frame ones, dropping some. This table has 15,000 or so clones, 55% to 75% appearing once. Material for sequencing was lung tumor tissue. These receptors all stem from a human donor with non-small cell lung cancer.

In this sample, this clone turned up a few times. For the CDR3, the DNA is TGTGCCAGCAGCCTATCGGGAGCTAACACCGGGGAGCTGTTTTTT. Amino acids: CASSLSGANTGELFF. The chain recombines TRBV7-3 with TRBJ2-2; D might be TRBD2 (6 bases). Germline V gives CDR1 SGHTA, CDR2 FQGTGA. This CDR3 is 15 amino acids long. V lost 5 bases and J 2 bases, leaving 12 bases between the germline ends. Combining the CDR3 with reference TRBV7-3 and TRBJ2-2 gives the whole variable domain GAGVSQTPSNKVTEKGKYVELRCDPISGHTALYWYRQSLGQGPEFLIYFQGTGAADDSGLPNDRFFAVRPEGSVSTLKIQRTERGDSAVYLCASSLSGANTGELFFGEGSRLTVL.

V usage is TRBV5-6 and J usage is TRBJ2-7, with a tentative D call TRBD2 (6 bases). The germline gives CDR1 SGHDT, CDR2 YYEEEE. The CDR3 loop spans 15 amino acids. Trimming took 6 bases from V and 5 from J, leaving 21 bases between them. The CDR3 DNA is TGTGCCAGCATCCGTCTTGGGGACCGGGAGAACGAGCAGTACTTC. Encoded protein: CASIRLGDRENEQYF. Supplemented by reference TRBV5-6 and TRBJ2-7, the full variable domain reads DAGVTQSPTHLIKTRGQQVTLRCSPKSGHDTVSWYQQALGQGPQFIFQYYEEEERQRGNFPDRFSGHQFPNYSSELNVNALLLGDSALYLCASIRLGDRENEQYFGPGTRLTVT.

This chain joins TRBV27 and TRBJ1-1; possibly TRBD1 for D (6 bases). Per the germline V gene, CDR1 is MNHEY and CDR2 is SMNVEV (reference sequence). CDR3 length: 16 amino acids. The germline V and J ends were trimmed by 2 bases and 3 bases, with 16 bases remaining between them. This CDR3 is CASSLRILQGDTEAFF. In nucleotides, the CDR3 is TGTGCCAGCAGTTTAAGAATCTTACAGGGAGACACTGAAGCTTTCTTT.

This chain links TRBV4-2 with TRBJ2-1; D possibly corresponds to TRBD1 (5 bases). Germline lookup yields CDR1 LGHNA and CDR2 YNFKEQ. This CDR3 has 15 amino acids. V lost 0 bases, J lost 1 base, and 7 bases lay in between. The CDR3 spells CASSQDKGSYNEQFF. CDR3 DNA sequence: TGTGCCAGCAGCCAAGATAAGGGGTCCTACAATGAGCAGTTCTTC.

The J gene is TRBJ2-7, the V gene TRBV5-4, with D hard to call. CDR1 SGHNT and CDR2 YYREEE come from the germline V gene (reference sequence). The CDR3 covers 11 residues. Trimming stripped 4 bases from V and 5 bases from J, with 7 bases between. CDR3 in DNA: TGTGCCAGCAGCGCACATCACGAGCAGTACTTC. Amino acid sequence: CASSAHHEQYF.

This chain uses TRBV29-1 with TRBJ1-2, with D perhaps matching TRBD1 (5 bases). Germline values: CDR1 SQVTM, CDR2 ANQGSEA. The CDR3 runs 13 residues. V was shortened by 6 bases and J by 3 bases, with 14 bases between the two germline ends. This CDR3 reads CSVGTSADYGYTF. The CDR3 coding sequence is TGCAGCGTCGGGACTTCGGCGGACTATGGCTACACCTTC.

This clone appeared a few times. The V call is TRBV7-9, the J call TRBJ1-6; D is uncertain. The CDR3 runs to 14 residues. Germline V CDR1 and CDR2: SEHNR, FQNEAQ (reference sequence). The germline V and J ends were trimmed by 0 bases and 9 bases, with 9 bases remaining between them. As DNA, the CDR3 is TGTGCCAGCAGCTTAGCCCGCTCGGGTTCACCCCTCCACTTT. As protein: CASSLARSGSPLHF.

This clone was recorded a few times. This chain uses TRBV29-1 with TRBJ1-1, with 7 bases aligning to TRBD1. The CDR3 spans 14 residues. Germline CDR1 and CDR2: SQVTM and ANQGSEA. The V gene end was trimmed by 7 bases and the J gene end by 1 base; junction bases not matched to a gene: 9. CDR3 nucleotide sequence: TGCAGCGACGTAGGACAGGACTGGAACACTGAAGCTTTCTTT. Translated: CSDVGQDWNTEAFF.

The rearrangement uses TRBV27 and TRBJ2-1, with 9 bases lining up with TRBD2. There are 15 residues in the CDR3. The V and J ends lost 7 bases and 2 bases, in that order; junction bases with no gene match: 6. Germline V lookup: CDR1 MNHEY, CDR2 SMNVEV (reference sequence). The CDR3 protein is CASTGGGAAYNEQFF. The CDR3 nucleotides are TGTGCCAGCACTGGCGGGGGGGCGGCCTACAATGAGCAGTTCTTC.

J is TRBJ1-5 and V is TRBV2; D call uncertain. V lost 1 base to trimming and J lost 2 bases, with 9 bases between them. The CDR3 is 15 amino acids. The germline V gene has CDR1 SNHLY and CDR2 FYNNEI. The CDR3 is CASSEGSEGNQPQHF. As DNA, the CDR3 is TGTGCCAGCAGTGAAGGGTCAGAGGGCAATCAGCCCCAGCATTTT.